The next 21 T cell receptor beta chains were all read from a single sample in a study of blood T cells in healthy people across ages. Together with a sample-barcoded 5' primer, a J-beta primer mix was included in a second PCR lasting about 6 to 11 cycles. MiXCR, applied by TCRdb to the 5' RACE reads, yields one record per CDR3 protein. The sample lists about 730,000 distinct CDR3 sequences, approximately 43% occurring once. Sequencing was carried out using blood. The source is a woman aged 55-69 years in good health.

The rearrangement joins TRBV14 to TRBJ2-1; 13 positions agree with TRBD2. The CDR3 is 21 amino acids. The ends lost 1 base at V and 8 bases at J; junction bases unmatched: 20. The germline V gene encodes CDR1 SGHDN and CDR2 FVKESK. Here the CDR3 DNA reads TGTGCCAGCAGCCAAGTGTCCTTGACTAGCGGGAGGTTCTACACCGTCGATGAGCAGTTCTTC. This encodes CASSQVSLTSGRFYTVDEQFF.

This clonotype came up once. This could be a read error, since a much larger clone is one nucleotide away. The rearrangement links TRBV28 to TRBJ2-3, with 15 bases lining up with TRBD2. Germline V gene sequence: CDR1 MDHEN, CDR2 SYDVKM. The CDR3 runs 17 residues. Trimming at V came to 6 bases and at J to 5 bases, leaving 9 bases not matched to a gene. The DNA of the CDR3 is TGTGCCAGCAGCCACGGGACTAGCGGGGGGCGGGAAGATACGCAGTATTTT. Translation gives CASSHGTSGGREDTQYF.

This clonotype was counted only a few times. The rearrangement joins TRBV28 to TRBJ1-5; TRBD1 matches 7 bases. Germline values: CDR1 MDHEN, CDR2 SYDVKM. The CDR3 consists of 12 residues. The trim removed 6 bases at V and 13 bases at J, leaving 9 bases unmatched. The CDR3 sequence is CASSPPLQGQHF. DNA for the CDR3: TGTGCCAGCAGCCCGCCACTACAGGGGCAGCATTTT.

This clonotype turned up a few times. This chain links TRBV7-9 with TRBJ1-5; D might be TRBD1 (5 bases). Germline assignment: CDR1 SEHNR and CDR2 FQNEAQ (reference sequence). V lost 5 bases, J lost 3 bases, and 11 bases lay in between. The CDR3 spans 14 residues. The DNA for the CDR3 is TGTGCCAGCAGCCGGGACCAATACAATCAGCCCCAGCATTTT. Translation: CASSRDQYNQPQHF. Filled out from reference TRBV7-9 and TRBJ1-5, the complete variable domain reads DTGVSQNPRHKITKRGQNVTFRCDPISEHNRLYWYRQTLGQGPEFLTYFQNEAQLEKSRLLSDRFSAERPKGSFSTLEIQRTEQGDSAMYLCASSRDQYNQPQHFGDGTRLSIL.

This sequence joins TRBV30 and TRBJ1-4; weak D call: TRBD1 (6 bases). V lost 2 bases, J lost 5 bases, and 12 bases lay in between. CDR1 is GTSNPN and CDR2 is SVGIG in the germline V gene (reference sequence). CDR3 length: 14 residues. CDR3 loop: CAWSLGQMNEKLFF. In DNA form, the CDR3 reads TGTGCCTGGAGTTTAGGACAGATGAATGAAAAACTGTTTTTT.

The genes are TRBV20-1 and TRBJ2-3; D gene ambiguous. Germline V CDR1 and CDR2: DFQATT, SNEGSKA (reference sequence). V lost 0 bases and J lost 6, with 4 bases in between. This CDR3 has 11 residues. CDR3 coding DNA: TGCAGTGCTAGAGATGGGGATACGCAGTATTTT. As protein: CSARDGDTQYF.

The chain carries TRBV28 and TRBJ2-7; 12 bases map to TRBD1. The CDR3 covers 13 residues. After removal of 6 bases from V and 7 bases from J, the junction contained 4 bases not matched to a gene. Germline-derived CDR1 and CDR2 are MDHEN and SYDVKM. CDR3 region: CASRGQGAREQYF. CDR3 nucleotide sequence: TGTGCCAGCAGGGGACAGGGGGCGCGAGAGCAGTACTTC.

This clonotype was seen a few times. The chain is built from TRBV7-2 and TRBJ2-7; 9 nucleotides align to TRBD2. Germline-derived CDR1 and CDR2 are SGHTA and FQGNSA. The CDR3 has 14 amino acids. J gave up 5 bases and V 1 base, and 3 bases lay outside the gene matches. CDR3 in amino acids: CASSLGTSVDEQYF. The CDR3 nucleotides read TGTGCCAGCAGCTTAGGGACTAGCGTGGACGAGCAGTACTTC.

This clonotype was picked up a small number of times. The rearrangement joins TRBV5-1 to TRBJ2-7; unclear D gene. Trimming took 4 bases from V and 0 from J, leaving 11 bases between them. The CDR3 is 14 residues long. CDR1 is SGHRS, CDR2 YFSETQ, per germline. CDR3 amino acids: CASSVARDSYEQYF. The CDR3 DNA sequence: TGCGCCAGCAGCGTGGCACGAGACTCCTACGAGCAGTACTTC.

As for this clonotype: A much larger clone differs by one base, so this may be a read error. The chain couples TRBV29-1 to TRBJ2-5; the match to TRBD2 covers 7 bases. Germline CDR1 reads SQVTM; CDR2 reads ANQGSEA. The CDR3 spans 14 residues. V was clipped by 6 bases and J by 2 bases; unmatched bases: 9. CDR3 region: CSVLRLATQETQYF. The DNA of the CDR3 is TGCAGCGTACTTAGACTAGCAACACAAGAGACCCAGTACTTC.

This clonotype was found many times. V gene TRBV12-3 or TRBV12-4 combines with J gene TRBJ2-7; TRBD1 aligns across 9 bases. The CDR3 has 15 amino acids. The J segment lost 4 bases and the V segment lost 3 bases, leaving 7 bases of the junction unmatched. This chain's CDR3 is CASSFHWTGAYEQYF. The CDR3 DNA follows: TGTGCCAGCAGTTTTCATTGGACAGGGGCTTACGAGCAGTACTTC.

For this clonotype: A read error is possible here, since a much larger clone lies one base away. The gene calls are TRBV4-2 and TRBJ2-3; D remains unclear. The CDR3 is made up of 15 amino acids. Germline CDR1 is LGHNA and CDR2 is YNFKEQ. The germline V and J ends were trimmed by 0 bases and 4 bases, with 11 bases remaining between them. CDR3 nucleotide sequence: TGTGCCAGCAGCCAAGATCGATCGGGCGCAGATACGCAGTATTTT. It translates to CASSQDRSGADTQYF.

This sequence joins TRBV12-3 or TRBV12-4 and TRBJ2-2, with D perhaps TRBD1 (6 bases). The CDR3 is made up of 16 amino acids. Trimming stripped 0 bases from V and 1 base from J, with 9 bases between. The CDR3 region is CASSLAETGNTGELFF. CDR3 DNA sequence: TGTGCCAGCAGTTTAGCTGAGACAGGGAACACCGGGGAGCTGTTTTTT.

The rearrangement links TRBV5-1 to TRBJ2-3; TRBD1 might be the D (5 bases). V lost 6 bases to trimming and J lost 2 bases, with 19 bases between them. This CDR3 is built from 16 residues. The germline CDR1 and CDR2 sequences are SGHRS and YFSETQ. Written as DNA, the CDR3 is TGCGCCAGCAATGATGGGGCGGCAGAAGCCACAGATACGCAGTATTTT. Its translation is CASNDGAAEATDTQYF.

The rearrangement links TRBV29-1 to TRBJ2-5; the D gene could be TRBD1 or TRBD2 (6 bases each). The V end was cut by 3 bases, the J end by 5 bases, with 10 bases between. Germline V gene sequence: CDR1 SQVTM, CDR2 ANQGSEA. This CDR3 comprises 12 residues. This CDR3 is CSVEGGAETQYF. The CDR3 nucleotides read TGCAGCGTTGAGGGGGGCGCGGAGACCCAGTACTTC.

The chain links TRBV10-3 to TRBJ2-1, with 9 bases matching TRBD1. The CDR3 covers 13 residues. V shed 4 bases and J 9 bases; nucleotides not matched to a gene: 4. Germline V CDR1 and CDR2: ENHRY, SYGVKD. The CDR3: CAISGDRAGEQFF. CDR3 DNA sequence: TGTGCCATCAGTGGGGACAGGGCCGGTGAGCAGTTCTTC.

The rearrangement joins TRBV3-1 to TRBJ2-4, with D perhaps TRBD2 (6 bases). The DNA end lines up better with TRBJ2-5; the J call may be wrong. The germline V gene encodes CDR1 LGHDT and CDR2 YNNKEL (reference sequence). The CDR3 sequence is 15 residues long. The CDR3 sequence is CASSQGETRGGTQYF. CDR3 nucleotides: TGTGCCAGCAGCCAAGGCGAGACTAGAGGCGGGACCCAGTACTTC.

As concerns this clonotype: It may be a read error: a sequence one base away is much more abundant. This chain uses TRBV29-1 with TRBJ2-1; 11 bases match TRBD2. The DNA end favors TRBJ2-7, so the J call may be wrong. This CDR3 is built from 14 residues. Germline CDR1 is SQVTM and CDR2 is ANQGSEA. CDR3: CSAQTSGAHNEQYF. In DNA, the CDR3 is TGCAGCGCGCAGACTAGCGGGGCGCACAATGAGCAGTACTTC.

The J gene is TRBJ1-2, the V gene TRBV25-1; 12 positions match TRBD1. The germline gives CDR1 MGHDK, CDR2 SYGVNS. CDR3 length: 14 amino acids. V shed 6 bases, J shed 7 bases, and the junction held 6 bases outside the gene matches. The CDR3, as DNA: TGTGCCAGCAGGGGACAGGGGGCGAGCTGTGGCTACACCTTC. It specifies CASRGQGASCGYTF.

This clonotype has a handful of counts. CDR3 sequence (DNA): TGTGCCAGCAGTTACCTATTGGACAGGGAGGATACGCAGTATTTT. This codes for CASSYLLDREDTQYF. This chain joins TRBV6-6 and TRBJ2-3; 8 positions match TRBD1. Germline loops: CDR1 MNHNY, CDR2 SVGAGI (reference sequence). The length of the CDR3 is 15 residues. V was clipped by 2 bases and J by 6 bases; unmatched bases: 7.

V is TRBV20-1 and J is TRBJ2-2; D might be TRBD1 or TRBD2, each matching 5 bases. Trimming took off 6 bases at V and 0 bases at J, with 11 bases between the two ends. Germline CDR1 and CDR2: DFQATT and SNEGSKA (reference sequence). The CDR3 contains 14 residues. The CDR3 nucleotides read TGCAGTGCATCCGGGACGTCGAACACCGGGGAGCTGTTTTTT. Translating gives CSASGTSNTGELFF.